These T cell receptor beta chains were read from a single sample in a study of T cells in localized non-small cell lung cancer. Clones were read by immunoSEQ multiplex PCR, and TCRdb kept only the in-frame ones, dropping some. The repertoire holds approximately 83,000 clones, with roughly 93% as singletons. Sequencing was performed on PBMCs, taken before any cancer treatment. These receptor sequences come from a woman aged 40 to 75 with stage II squamous cell lung carcinoma. Each CDR3 is given with its conserved first and last residue. The D gene is left open where the match is weak. A clone size is listed for some rows: how often the clone was seen (once, few, many), or a class if it is expanded.

V gene: TRBV13; D gene: TRBD1; J gene: TRBJ1-1; clone size: NA; CDR3 protein: CASSLTLTGGTEAFF; CDR3 DNA: TGTGCCAGCAGCTTAACCCTCACAGGGGGCACTGAAGCTTTCTTT
V gene: TRBV5-6; D gene: NA; J gene: TRBJ2-2; clone size: NA; CDR3 protein: CASSLRGYGELFF; CDR3 DNA: TGTGCCAGCAGCTTGAGGGGGTACGGGGAGCTGTTTTTT
V gene: TRBV25-1; D gene: TRBD1; J gene: TRBJ2-2; clone size: NA; CDR3 protein: CASRQGVANTGELFF; CDR3 DNA: TGTGCCAGCAGGCAGGGGGTGGCGAACACCGGGGAGCTGTTTTTT
V gene: TRBV5-6; D gene: NA; J gene: TRBJ1-1; clone size: NA; CDR3 protein: CASSWQGMNTEAFF; CDR3 DNA: TGTGCCAGCAGCTGGCAGGGGATGAACACTGAAGCTTTCTTT
V gene: TRBV5-1; D gene: TRBD1; J gene: TRBJ1-5; clone size: once; CDR3 protein: CASSPQGARNQPQHF; CDR3 DNA: TGCGCCAGCAGCCCCCAGGGGGCTCGCAATCAGCCCCAGCATTTT
V gene: TRBV6-1; D gene: NA; J gene: TRBJ1-1; clone size: once; CDR3 protein: CASIFGKANTEAFF; CDR3 DNA: TGTGCCAGCATTTTCGGGAAGGCGAACACTGAAGCTTTCTTT
V gene: TRBV5-1; D gene: NA; J gene: TRBJ2-1; clone size: NA; CDR3 protein: CASSRGDTSYNEQFF; CDR3 DNA: TGCGCCAGCAGCCGAGGGGACACTTCCTACAATGAGCAGTTCTTC
V gene: TRBV7-9; D gene: NA; J gene: TRBJ1-1; clone size: once; CDR3 protein: CASSLEGNTEAFF; CDR3 DNA: TGTGCCAGCAGCTTAGAAGGGAACACTGAAGCTTTCTTT
V gene: TRBV7-9; D gene: NA; J gene: TRBJ1-1; clone size: NA; CDR3 protein: CASSLDRSASNTEAFF; CDR3 DNA: TGTGCCAGCAGCTTAGACAGGTCCGCCTCGAACACTGAAGCTTTCTTT
V gene: TRBV6-1; D gene: NA; J gene: TRBJ1-5; clone size: NA; CDR3 protein: CASLMRGAEKLLHF; CDR3 DNA: TGTGCCAGCCTTATGCGGGGGGCGGAAAAATTGCTCCATTTT
V gene: TRBV5-6; D gene: NA; J gene: TRBJ1-4; clone size: NA; CDR3 protein: CASQGRDRANEKLFF; CDR3 DNA: TGTGCCAGCCAGGGCCGTGATAGGGCTAATGAAAAACTGTTTTTT
V gene: TRBV5-1; D gene: NA; J gene: TRBJ1-1; clone size: NA; CDR3 protein: CASSLAGRGDTEAFF; CDR3 DNA: TGCGCCAGCAGCTTGGCCGGGAGGGGAGACACTGAAGCTTTCTTT
V gene: TRBV19; D gene: NA; J gene: TRBJ1-2; clone size: NA; CDR3 protein: CASRRQPNRYGYTF; CDR3 DNA: TGTGCCAGTAGACGACAGCCGAACCGCTATGGCTACACCTTC
V gene: TRBV5-6; D gene: NA; J gene: TRBJ2-7; clone size: NA; CDR3 protein: CASSLEGLKPYEQYF; CDR3 DNA: TGTGCCAGCAGCTTGGAAGGTCTAAAGCCCTACGAGCAGTACTTC
V gene: TRBV30; D gene: NA; J gene: TRBJ1-6; clone size: NA; CDR3 protein: CAWSDGPTGSPLHF; CDR3 DNA: TGTGCCTGGAGTGATGGGCCAACGGGGTCACCCCTCCACTTT
V gene: TRBV7-2; D gene: NA; J gene: TRBJ1-3; clone size: NA; CDR3 protein: CASSLGRPSGGNTIYF; CDR3 DNA: TGTGCCAGCAGCTTAGGCCGACCCTCAGGAGGAAACACCATATATTTT
V gene: TRBV9; D gene: NA; J gene: TRBJ2-1; clone size: NA; CDR3 protein: CASSVTGNEQFF; CDR3 DNA: TGTGCCAGCAGCGTGACGGGTAATGAGCAGTTCTTC
V gene: TRBV27; D gene: NA; J gene: TRBJ1-4; clone size: NA; CDR3 protein: CASSLSGQGREKLFF; CDR3 DNA: TGTGCCAGCAGTTTAAGTGGGCAGGGACGCGAAAAACTGTTTTTT
V gene: TRBV30; D gene: NA; J gene: TRBJ1-6; clone size: NA; CDR3 protein: CAWRFPDRNNSPLHF; CDR3 DNA: TGTGCCTGGAGGTTCCCGGACAGAAATAATTCACCCCTCCACTTT
V gene: TRBV19; D gene: NA; J gene: TRBJ1-5; clone size: NA; CDR3 protein: CASSIEPNQPQHF; CDR3 DNA: TGTGCCAGTAGTATAGAACCCAATCAGCCCCAGCATTTT
V gene: TRBV6-1; D gene: NA; J gene: TRBJ1-1; clone size: NA; CDR3 protein: CASNPRGQGNTEAFF; CDR3 DNA: TGTGCCAGCAACCCAAGAGGGCAGGGGAACACTGAAGCTTTCTTT
V gene: TRBV6-5; D gene: NA; J gene: TRBJ1-1; clone size: few; CDR3 protein: CASSVVGSEAFF; CDR3 DNA: TGTGCCAGCAGTGTGGTCGGATCTGAAGCTTTCTTT
V gene: TRBV10-3; D gene: NA; J gene: TRBJ1-4; clone size: NA; CDR3 protein: CAISDQGGEKLFF; CDR3 DNA: TGTGCCATCAGTGACCAGGGAGGTGAAAAACTGTTTTTT
V gene: TRBV10-3; D gene: NA; J gene: TRBJ1-4; clone size: NA; CDR3 protein: CAIGGGGGNEKLFF; CDR3 DNA: TGTGCCATTGGCGGGGGAGGTGGTAATGAAAAACTGTTTTTT
V gene: TRBV5-1; D gene: NA; J gene: TRBJ2-5; clone size: once; CDR3 protein: CASSLMGAHQETQYF; CDR3 DNA: TGCGCCAGCAGCTTGATGGGGGCCCACCAAGAGACCCAGTACTTC
V gene: TRBV7-8; D gene: TRBD2; J gene: TRBJ2-7; clone size: NA; CDR3 protein: CASSIIAGGPYEQYF; CDR3 DNA: TGTGCCAGCAGTATAATAGCGGGGGGGCCGTACGAGCAGTACTTC
V gene: TRBV6-5; D gene: NA; J gene: TRBJ1-1; clone size: NA; CDR3 protein: CASSYRGPNTEAFF; CDR3 DNA: TGTGCCAGCAGTTACAGGGGACCGAACACTGAAGCTTTCTTT
V gene: TRBV4-1; D gene: NA; J gene: TRBJ2-1; clone size: NA; CDR3 protein: CASSQEPAGQFF; CDR3 DNA: TGCGCCAGCAGCCAAGAGCCGGCCGGGCAGTTCTTC
V gene: TRBV7-8; D gene: TRBD1; J gene: TRBJ1-5; clone size: NA; CDR3 protein: CASSTGTGGAEPQHF; CDR3 DNA: TGTGCCAGCAGCACTGGGACAGGGGGCGCCGAGCCCCAGCATTTT
V gene: TRBV6-6; D gene: TRBD1; J gene: TRBJ1-1; clone size: few; CDR3 protein: CASSFRGRVAEAFF; CDR3 DNA: TGTGCCAGCAGTTTCAGGGGGCGTGTAGCTGAAGCTTTCTTT
V gene: TRBV6-5; D gene: NA; J gene: TRBJ1-1; clone size: NA; CDR3 protein: CASSYWGDNTEAFF; CDR3 DNA: TGTGCCAGCAGTTACTGGGGGGACAACACTGAAGCTTTCTTT
V gene: TRBV5-1; D gene: NA; J gene: TRBJ2-3; clone size: NA; CDR3 protein: CASSLRSRTTDTQYF; CDR3 DNA: TGCGCCAGCAGCTTGAGGAGCAGGACCACAGATACGCAGTATTTT
V gene: TRBV30; D gene: NA; J gene: TRBJ1-1; clone size: NA; CDR3 protein: CAWSVRGTEAFF; CDR3 DNA: TGTGCCTGGAGTGTTAGGGGGACTGAAGCTTTCTTT
V gene: TRBV11-2; D gene: TRBD2; J gene: TRBJ2-5; clone size: NA; CDR3 protein: CASSFPRLAGGETQYF; CDR3 DNA: TGTGCCAGCAGCTTCCCGCGACTAGCGGGAGGGGAGACCCAGTACTTC
V gene: TRBV5-4; D gene: TRBD2; J gene: TRBJ2-7; clone size: few; CDR3 protein: CASSASGASSYEQYF; CDR3 DNA: TGTGCCAGCAGCGCAAGCGGGGCTAGCTCCTACGAGCAGTACTTC
V gene: TRBV20-1; D gene: NA; J gene: TRBJ1-2; clone size: NA; CDR3 protein: CSAKGTYGYTF; CDR3 DNA: TGCAGTGCTAAGGGTACCTATGGCTACACCTTC
V gene: TRBV4-1; D gene: NA; J gene: TRBJ1-1; clone size: NA; CDR3 protein: CASSPGATEAFF; CDR3 DNA: TGCGCCAGCAGCCCTGGGGCCACTGAAGCTTTCTTT
V gene: TRBV6-1; D gene: NA; J gene: TRBJ1-2; clone size: NA; CDR3 protein: CASSLQYGYTF; CDR3 DNA: TGTGCCAGCAGCCTCCAATATGGCTACACCTTC
V gene: TRBV9; D gene: NA; J gene: TRBJ2-2; clone size: NA; CDR3 protein: CASSRGGSNTGELFF; CDR3 DNA: TGTGCCAGCAGCAGAGGGGGTTCGAACACCGGGGAGCTGTTTTTT
V gene: TRBV7-2; D gene: NA; J gene: TRBJ1-2; clone size: NA; CDR3 protein: CASSLGRDGYTF; CDR3 DNA: TGTGCCAGCAGCTTAGGAAGGGATGGCTACACCTTC
V gene: TRBV30; D gene: TRBD2; J gene: TRBJ2-7; clone size: NA; CDR3 protein: CAWNLAGQDEQYF; CDR3 DNA: TGTGCCTGGAATCTAGCGGGTCAGGACGAGCAGTACTTC
V gene: TRBV28; D gene: NA; J gene: TRBJ1-5; clone size: NA; CDR3 protein: CASRVGGQPQHF; CDR3 DNA: TGTGCCAGCAGGGTTGGCGGTCAGCCCCAGCATTTT
V gene: TRBV6-1; D gene: NA; J gene: TRBJ1-3; clone size: once; CDR3 protein: CASIESSGNTIYF; CDR3 DNA: TGTGCCAGCATAGAAAGCTCTGGAAACACCATATATTTT
V gene: TRBV9; D gene: TRBD2; J gene: TRBJ2-5; clone size: NA; CDR3 protein: CASSQGGGAETQYF; CDR3 DNA: TGTGCCAGCAGCCAAGGCGGGGGGGCAGAGACCCAGTACTTC
V gene: TRBV6-1; D gene: NA; J gene: TRBJ1-5; clone size: NA; CDR3 protein: CASSAAVGDQPQHF; CDR3 DNA: TGTGCCAGCAGTGCTGCGGTAGGGGATCAGCCCCAGCATTTT
V gene: TRBV6-1; D gene: NA; J gene: TRBJ1-6; clone size: NA; CDR3 protein: CASSQRRGNSPLHF; CDR3 DNA: TGTGCCAGCAGTCAAAGACGTGGTAATTCACCCCTCCACTTT
V gene: TRBV5-1; D gene: TRBD1; J gene: TRBJ2-7; clone size: NA; CDR3 protein: CASSAGTGQEQYF; CDR3 DNA: TGCGCCAGCAGCGCCGGGACAGGTCAGGAGCAGTACTTC